This TCR beta chain appears in the sequencing data of a study of cytomegalovirus exposure and HLA in healthy donors. Notes on this clone: Its target is not known.

The V gene's germline CDR1 is LNHDA and CDR2 SQIVND (reference sequence). The CDR3 runs 15 residues. Trimming removed 3 bases from V and 6 bases from J, with 16 bases in between. In the PCR, 60 Vbeta and 13 Jbeta primers were used. Only in-frame clones appear in the TCRdb table, and some are missing; sequencing was by immunoSEQ multiplex PCR. The sample holds about 140,000 clones, around 79% seen once. Study-wide results and caveats: Evidence from a later analysis indicated that most CMV-associated TCR beta chains looked HLA-restricted.

Sequencing was done on a sample of PBMCs. The chain is built from TRBV19 and TRBJ2-3; D might be TRBD1 (6 bases). This clonotype was obtained from a woman in her forties or fifties in good health and CMV-seropositive. CDR3 sequence reads: CASSMWTERSDTQYF. As DNA, the CDR3 is TGTGCCAGTAGTATGTGGACAGAGCGTAGCGATACGCAGTATTTT.